This paragraph covers one TCR beta chain sequence. The antigen is undetermined. This sample stems from a study of T cell responses to AZD1222 COVID-19 vaccine. Broader study findings: Vaccination with two AZD1222 doses was followed by a rise in Spike-specific TCR breadth and depth. Donors in the cohort were predominantly white British and more often female, and clonal diversity was possibly underestimated.

The data were produced by immunoSEQ multiplex PCR, yet TCRdb's version contains in-frame clones alone and is incomplete. The table shows some 180,000 clones, with around 89% occurring only once. The material sequenced was peripheral blood, taken on day 0 of AZD1222 vaccination. This sequence was found in an adult in good health.

CDR3 coding DNA: TGTGCCAGCAGCATCGGGACAGGGGCCCTTAGGGGCTACACCTTC. Protein sequence: CASSIGTGALRGYTF. This rearrangement joins TRBV5-6 to TRBJ1-2; 10 positions match TRBD1. The V gene's germline CDR1 is SGHDT and CDR2 YYEEEE. This CDR3 has 15 amino acids. Trimming took 4 bases from V and 8 from J; bases not matched to a gene: 11.